This T cell receptor (beta chain) is drawn from a study of monozygotic twins with inflammatory bowel disease. Study-wide results and caveats: Especially with disease activity, IBD patients had fewer clonotypes in common with others than healthy twins did. Repertoire similarity did not separate concordant from discordant twins, possibly from limited power.

TCRdb re-called the 5' RACE reads; one entry per CDR3 protein, DNA not given. This sample carries 350,000 to 400,000 distinct CDR3 sequences, with 2.6% going to the ten biggest clones. This CDR3 contains 14 residues. The germline CDR1 and CDR2 sequences are ENHRY and SYGVKD. With regard to this clonotype: Its specificity is not known.

V gene TRBV10-3 combines with J gene TRBJ2-7. The sequenced sample was blood. This clonotype originated in a human donor with ulcerative colitis or Crohn's disease, or a healthy co-twin of an affected twin (not recorded which). The CDR3 loop is CAISEVDSTYEQYF.